A selection of T cell receptor beta chains follows, all from one sample in a study of shared clonotypes between healthy human individuals. Assay used: immunoSEQ multiplex PCR; TCRdb lists only in-frame clones, some missing. The sample includes some 2,400,000 clones, roughly 95% of them seen just once. The sample was naive CD4+ T cells sorted from blood. These TCRs come from a man between 18 and 35 years old in good health. The CDR3 runs from the conserved cysteine through the conserved F or W. Each record gives: D gene, clone size, V gene, J gene, CDR3 DNA, CDR3 protein. The D gene is left open where the match is weak. The size of a clone is reported for some rows only, either as once, few or many, or as a class for expanded clones.

>-|once|TRBV10-2|TRBJ1-3
TGCGCCAGCCGGGACCCAAAGTTAGGACTCTCAGGAAACACCATATATTTT
CASRDPKLGLSGNTIYF
>TRBD1|-|TRBV12-5|TRBJ2-1
TGTGCTAGTGGTTTGGGGGACAGGGCAATCAATGAGCAGTTCTTC
CASGLGDRAINEQFF
>TRBD2|-|TRBV6-6|TRBJ2-2
TGTGCCAGCAGTGGCGGGGGTATCGGGGAGCTGTTTTTT
CASSGGGIGELFF
>-|-|TRBV11-2|TRBJ1-1
TGTGCCAGCAGCCCGGCCGGGGTAGCTTTGTCTGGGGAAGCTTTCTTT
CASSPAGVALSGEAFF
>TRBD1|-|TRBV7-2|TRBJ2-1
TGTGCCAGCAGCTTAGACAGGGGTTGGGATGAGCAGTTCTTC
CASSLDRGWDEQFF
>-|-|TRBV4-1|TRBJ2-7
TGCGCCAGCAGCCAATTGTCCGAGCAGTACTTC
CASSQLSEQYF
>-|once|TRBV18|TRBJ1-3
TGTGCCAGCTCACCTTTAGATTCCCGATCTGGAAACACCATATATTTT
CASSPLDSRSGNTIYF
>TRBD1|-|TRBV19|TRBJ2-7
TGTGCCAGTACGCCCCCGGGACAGGGGACAAACGAGCAGTACTTC
CASTPPGQGTNEQYF
>-|-|TRBV5-1|TRBJ1-2
TGCGCCAGCAGCTTGGGGACAGTAGATGGCTACACCTTC
CASSLGTVDGYTF
>TRBD2|-|TRBV11-3|TRBJ2-1
TGTGCCAGCACCCGTGCCGGGACTAGCGGGAGGGCCGAGCAGTTCTTC
CASTRAGTSGRAEQFF
>-|once|TRBV5-1|TRBJ2-7
TGCGCCAGCAGCTTGGAAATCGTGGGAGGAGCTGAGCAGTACTTC
CASSLEIVGGAEQYF
>-|-|TRBV28|TRBJ1-4
TGTGCCAGCAGTTTAATCACCTCAACTAATGAAAAACTGTTTTTT
CASSLITSTNEKLFF
>-|-|TRBV30|TRBJ2-5
TGTGCCTGGAGTGAAAGCCCGGGAGAGACCCAGTACTTC
CAWSESPGETQYF
>-|-|TRBV6-5|TRBJ1-1
TGTGCCAGCAGTCGAGGTGGAACTGAAGCTTTCTTT
CASSRGGTEAFF
>TRBD2|-|TRBV5-1|TRBJ2-5
TGCGCCAGCAGCTGGGGACTAGCGGGAGCAAAAGGAGAGACCCAGTACTTC
CASSWGLAGAKGETQYF
>-|-|TRBV6-1|TRBJ2-1
TGTGCCAGCAGGGCAATCGGGGGAACCTACAATGAGCAGTTCTTC
CASRAIGGTYNEQFF
>TRBD1|-|TRBV7-2|TRBJ2-7
TGTGCCAGCAGCCCGGGCAGGGGGCCCTACGAGCAGTACTTC
CASSPGRGPYEQYF
>-|-|TRBV6-1|TRBJ1-5
TGTGCCAGCAGTGAAATTATGTCAGGGGGCAATCAGCCCCAGCATTTT
CASSEIMSGGNQPQHF